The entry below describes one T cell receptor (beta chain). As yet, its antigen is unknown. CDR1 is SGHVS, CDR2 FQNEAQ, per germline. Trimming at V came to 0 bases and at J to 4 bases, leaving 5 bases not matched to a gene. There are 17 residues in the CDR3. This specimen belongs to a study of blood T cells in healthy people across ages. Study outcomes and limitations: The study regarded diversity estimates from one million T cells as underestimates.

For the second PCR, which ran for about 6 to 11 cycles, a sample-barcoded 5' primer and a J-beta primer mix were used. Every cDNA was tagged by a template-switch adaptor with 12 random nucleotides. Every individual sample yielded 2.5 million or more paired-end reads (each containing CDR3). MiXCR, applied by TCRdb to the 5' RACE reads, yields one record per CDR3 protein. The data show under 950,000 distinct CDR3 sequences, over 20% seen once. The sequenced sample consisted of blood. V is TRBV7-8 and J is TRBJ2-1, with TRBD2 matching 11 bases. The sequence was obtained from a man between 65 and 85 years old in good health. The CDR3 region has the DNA TGTGCCAGCAGCTTAGCCATGACTAGCGGGAAATACAATGAGCAGTTCTTC. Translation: CASSLAMTSGKYNEQFF.